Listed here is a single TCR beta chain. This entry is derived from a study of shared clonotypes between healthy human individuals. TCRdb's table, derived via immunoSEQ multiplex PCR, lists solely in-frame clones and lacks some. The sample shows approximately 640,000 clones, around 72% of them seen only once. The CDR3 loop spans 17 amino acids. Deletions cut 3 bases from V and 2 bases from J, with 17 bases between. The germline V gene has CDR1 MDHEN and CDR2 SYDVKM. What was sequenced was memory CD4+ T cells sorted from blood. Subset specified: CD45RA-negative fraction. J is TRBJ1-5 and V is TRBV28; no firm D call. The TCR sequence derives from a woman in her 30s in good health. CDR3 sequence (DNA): TGTGCCAGCAGTTTTTGGGTAGGAGTACAAGGCAATCAGCCCCAGCATTTT. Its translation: CASSFWVGVQGNQPQHF.